The 27 T cell receptor beta chains below come from one sample, sequenced in a study of T cell changes during pregnancy in multiple sclerosis. TCRdb's table, derived via immunoSEQ multiplex PCR, lists solely in-frame clones and lacks some. This sample has fewer than 85,000 clones, with about nine tenths found just once. The starting material was peripheral blood, obtained before pregnancy. The receptors stem from a female donor with multiple sclerosis, enrolled in a pregnancy study.

J is TRBJ2-2 and V is TRBV5-4, with a possible D match to TRBD2 (5 bases). In germline, CDR1 is SGHNT, CDR2 YYREEE (reference sequence). The CDR3 contains 16 residues. Trimming pared 2 bases from V and 2 bases from J, leaving 13 bases between. The DNA for the CDR3 is TGTGCCAGCAGCTTTAAAACACGGACTAACACCGGGGAGCTGTTTTTT. It codes for CASSFKTRTNTGELFF. The variable domain in full, completed from reference TRBV5-4 and TRBJ2-2, reads ETGVTQSPTHLIKTRGQQVTLRCSSQSGHNTVSWYQQALGQGPQFIFQYYREEENGRGNFPPRFSGLQFPNYSSELNVNALELDDSALYLCASSFKTRTNTGELFFGEGSRLTVL.

This clone was seen once. This chain uses TRBV7-3 with TRBJ2-3, with 8 bases fitting TRBD2. CDR1 is SGHTA and CDR2 is FQGTGA in the germline V gene. Germline trimming cut 4 bases from V and 0 bases from J; bases unmatched to any gene: 0. The CDR3 is 14 residues long. The CDR3: CASSSGGSTDTQYF. The CDR3 nucleotides are TGTGCCAGCAGCTCGGGGGGGAGCACAGATACGCAGTATTTT. The entire variable domain, with the rest obtained from reference TRBV7-3 and TRBJ2-3, is as follows: GAGVSQTPSNKVTEKGKYVELRCDPISGHTALYWYRQSLGQGPEFLIYFQGTGAADDSGLPNDRFFAVRPEGSVSTLKIQRTERGDSAVYLCASSSGGSTDTQYFGPGTRLTVL.

The rearrangement uses TRBV28 and TRBJ1-6; TRBD1 is a possible D gene (6 bases). Germline V gives CDR1 MDHEN, CDR2 SYDVKM. The CDR3 is 16 residues long. V was clipped by 6 bases and J by 13 bases, with 25 bases between them. This CDR3 is CASRGGGGRILGPLHF. CDR3 DNA: TGTGCCAGCAGGGGAGGGGGAGGTAGGATCCTAGGGCCCCTCCACTTT.

Only one count was recorded for this clone. The rearrangement links TRBV9 to TRBJ1-1; 9 bases agree with TRBD1. The V gene's germline CDR1 is SGDLS and CDR2 YYNGEE. The CDR3 consists of 15 residues. The trim removed 0 bases at V and 3 bases at J, leaving 3 bases unmatched. The CDR3 nucleotides read TGTGCCAGCAGCGTAGCAACAGGGGGCCACACTGAAGCTTTCTTT. Translating it yields CASSVATGGHTEAFF.

The chain employs TRBV5-1 and TRBJ2-2, with 8 bases fitting TRBD1. The length of the CDR3 is 14 residues. The germline gives CDR1 SGHRS, CDR2 YFSETQ. V lost 0 bases, J lost 7 bases, and 2 bases stayed unmatched. The CDR3 loop is CASSLDRGDGELFF. CDR3 in DNA: TGCGCCAGCAGCTTGGACAGGGGGGACGGGGAGCTGTTTTTT.

The V and J genes are TRBV10-2 and TRBJ2-5; 12 nucleotides align to TRBD2. The V and J ends lost 5 bases and 1 base, in that order; junction bases with no gene match: 5. In germline, CDR1 is WSHSY, CDR2 SAAADI. The CDR3 contains 16 residues. CDR3 DNA sequence: TGCGCCAGCAGTATGACTAGCGGGGGATCCCAAGAGACCCAGTACTTC. Protein sequence: CASSMTSGGSQETQYF.

As DNA, the CDR3 is TGCGCCAGCAGCCGAACAGAACAAGAGACCCAGTACTTC. This codes for CASSRTEQETQYF. This chain connects TRBV4-3 to TRBJ2-5; D remains ambiguous. Trimming removed 4 bases from V and 2 bases from J, with 8 bases in between. CDR3 length: 13 amino acids. Germline CDR1 reads LGHNA; CDR2 reads YSLEER.

The chain links TRBV4-2 to TRBJ2-1; D is unclear. Trimming removed 0 bases at V and 6 bases at J, with 12 bases between. The CDR3 extends over 15 amino acids. Germline assignment: CDR1 LGHNA and CDR2 YNFKEQ. CDR3 sequence: CASSQDGVASNEQFF. The CDR3 DNA is TGTGCCAGCAGCCAAGATGGAGTAGCTTCCAATGAGCAGTTCTTC.

The chain has TRBV7-2 and TRBJ1-2; maybe TRBD1 (6 bases). Germline CDR1 SGHTA, CDR2 FQGNSA. CDR3 size: 15 residues. With 3 bases removed from V and 4 bases from J, the gap between germline ends came to 15 bases. This CDR3 is CASSFRAGATYGYTF. The CDR3 nucleotides read TGTGCCAGCAGCTTCCGGGCAGGGGCGACCTATGGCTACACCTTC. The full variable domain, rest sourced from reference TRBV7-2 and TRBJ1-2, is GAGVSQSPSNKVTEKGKDVELRCDPISGHTALYWYRQSLGQGLEFLIYFQGNSAPDKSGLPSDRFSAERTGGSVSTLTIQRTQQEDSAVYLCASSFRAGATYGYTFGSGTRLTVV.

The chain combines TRBV6-5 with TRBJ1-1; D is ambiguous. Trimming took off 7 bases at V and 1 base at J, with 10 bases between the two ends. The CDR3 totals 13 residues. CDR1 is MNHEY, CDR2 SVGAGI, per germline. This chain's CDR3 is CASTYEANTEAFF. In DNA form, the CDR3 reads TGTGCCAGCACCTACGAGGCGAACACTGAAGCTTTCTTT.

The chain carries TRBV29-1 and TRBJ2-7, with D maybe TRBD2 (7 bases). V was clipped by 4 bases and J by 0 bases, with 19 bases between them. Germline V gene data show CDR1 as SQVTM and CDR2 as ANQGSEA. The CDR3 runs 16 residues. As DNA, the CDR3 is TGCAGCGTTGTCGTGGCCGGGGGGCAGCTCTCCTACGAGCAGTACTTC. Translating it yields CSVVVAGGQLSYEQYF.

The genes are TRBV2 and TRBJ1-5; D possibly corresponds to TRBD1 (5 bases). CDR1 and CDR2 from the germline V gene are SNHLY and FYNNEI. The CDR3 is made up of 14 amino acids. V lost 5 bases, J lost 8 bases, and 16 bases lay in between. This CDR3 reads CASSLFNGGEPQHF. In DNA form, the CDR3 reads TGTGCCAGCAGTCTATTTAACGGGGGGGAGCCCCAGCATTTT.

The chain joins TRBV10-3 to TRBJ1-5, with a tentative D call TRBD1 (5 bases). V lost 2 bases and J 7 bases, leaving 6 bases between the germline ends. Germline values: CDR1 ENHRY, CDR2 SYGVKD. The CDR3 loop spans 12 amino acids. CDR3 amino acids: CAISERGQPQHF. Written as DNA, the CDR3 is TGTGCCATCAGTGAGCGGGGGCAGCCCCAGCATTTT.

This chain joins TRBV6-6 and TRBJ2-5; 7 positions agree with TRBD1. After removal of 6 bases from V and 4 bases from J, the junction contained 8 bases not matched to a gene. The CDR3 spans 14 residues. Germline lookup yields CDR1 MNHNY and CDR2 SVGAGI (reference sequence). The CDR3, as DNA: TGTGCCAGCAGAATGACAGGGTGGGGAGAGACCCAGTACTTC. It yields the protein CASRMTGWGETQYF.

J is TRBJ1-1 and V is TRBV2; 8 nucleotides match TRBD1. V was clipped by 5 bases and J by 5 bases; unmatched bases: 7. Germline V gene lookup returns CDR1 SNHLY and CDR2 FYNNEI. The length of the CDR3 is 14 residues. The DNA for the CDR3 is TGTGCCAGCAGTATGGACAGGGTGGGTACTGAAGCTTTCTTT. As protein: CASSMDRVGTEAFF.

V is TRBV6-6 and J is TRBJ1-2; perhaps TRBD1 as D (6 bases). CDR1 MNHNY and CDR2 SVGAGI come from the germline V gene (reference sequence). CDR3 size: 15 residues. V lost 6 bases and J 3 bases, leaving 17 bases between the germline ends. In nucleotides, the CDR3 is TGTGCCAGCAGGCCCAGAGCGGCAGGGGACTATGGCTACACCTTC. Protein sequence: CASRPRAAGDYGYTF.

The J gene is TRBJ1-2, the V gene TRBV18; TRBD1 agrees at 9 bases. Germline V gene lookup returns CDR1 KGHSH and CDR2 LQKENI. V lost 2 bases and J lost 2; bases outside the gene matches: 9. The CDR3 sequence is 17 residues long. The CDR3 is CASSPYGTGPSNYGYTF. CDR3 coding DNA: TGTGCCAGCTCACCATATGGGACAGGGCCCTCCAACTATGGCTACACCTTC.

V gene TRBV7-9 combines with J gene TRBJ1-2, with D maybe TRBD1 (6 bases). Germline CDR1 SEHNR, CDR2 FQNEAQ (reference sequence). V was trimmed by 1 base and J by 2 bases, leaving 14 bases between them. This CDR3 is built from 16 residues. The CDR3: CASSLGSWTANYGYTF. CDR3 sequence (DNA): TGTGCCAGCAGCTTAGGGAGCTGGACAGCCAACTATGGCTACACCTTC. The full variable domain, completed using reference TRBV7-9 and TRBJ1-2, is DTGVSQNPRHKITKRGQNVTFRCDPISEHNRLYWYRQTLGQGPEFLTYFQNEAQLEKSRLLSDRFSAERPKGSFSTLEIQRTEQGDSAMYLCASSLGSWTANYGYTFGSGTRLTVV.

V and J are TRBV11-2 and TRBJ2-7, with no clear D. Deletions cut 1 base from V and 2 bases from J, with 6 bases between. Germline V gene data show CDR1 as SGHAT and CDR2 as FQNNGV. The CDR3 length is 13 residues. The CDR3 protein is CASSLGTAYEQYF. The CDR3 DNA sequence: TGTGCCAGCAGCTTAGGCACGGCCTACGAGCAGTACTTC.

CDR3 residues: CASSRESGGVSAFF. DNA of the CDR3: TGTGCCAGCAGCCGCGAGTCGGGGGGCGTAAGTGCTTTCTTT. The chain combines TRBV7-2 with TRBJ1-1, with D possibly matching TRBD1 (6 bases). The CDR3 covers 14 residues. CDR1 and CDR2 (germline): SGHTA, FQGNSA. The V gene lost 5 bases and the J gene lost 11 bases, with 21 bases spanning the gap.

Notes on this clone: Relative to the germline gene, one junction end is altered; a read error may explain this. The V gene is TRBV7-7, the J gene TRBJ2-2; D uncertain. Germline V lookup: CDR1 SSHAT, CDR2 FNYEAQ (reference sequence). The CDR3 is 18 residues long. The CDR3 DNA follows: TGTGCTAGCAGCTTAGTGCCGAGTGACATCCTAAACACCGGGGAGCTGTTTTTT. It is translated as CASSLVPSDILNTGELFF.

This rearrangement joins TRBV7-8 to TRBJ2-3, with D hard to call. Germline V CDR1 and CDR2: SGHVS, FQNEAQ. The CDR3 totals 15 residues. Deletions cut 1 base from V and 1 base from J, with 9 bases between. This CDR3 reads CASSLGPQRTDTQYF. CDR3 in DNA: TGTGCCAGCAGCTTAGGGCCGCAACGCACAGATACGCAGTATTTT.

To note about this clone: A much bigger clone sits one base away, suggesting this may be a read error. This chain joins TRBV25-1 and TRBJ2-3; D perhaps matches TRBD2 (6 bases). The CDR3 runs to 14 residues. The V gene lost 1 base and the J gene lost 1 base, with 6 bases spanning the gap. CDR1 MGHDK and CDR2 SYGVNS come from the germline V gene. DNA of the CDR3: TGTGCCAGCAGTGAATCGGGGGGCACAGATACGCAGTATTTT. Its translation: CASSESGGTDTQYF.

The chain couples TRBV11-2 to TRBJ2-5; 10 bases are a match to TRBD2. Per the germline V gene, CDR1 is SGHAT and CDR2 is FQNNGV. This CDR3 has 16 residues. V lost 4 bases, J lost 2 bases, and 7 bases stayed unmatched. The CDR3 region is CASSSKLAGFQETQYF. DNA for the CDR3: TGTGCCAGCAGCTCCAAACTAGCGGGGTTTCAAGAGACCCAGTACTTC.

About this clone: At the DNA level, this CDR3 is encoded by other sequences in the same sample as well. The chain joins TRBV28 to TRBJ2-7; 8 nucleotides match TRBD1. The J segment lost 2 bases and the V segment lost 6 bases, leaving 12 bases of the junction unmatched. In germline, CDR1 is MDHEN, CDR2 SYDVKM. The CDR3 extends over 16 amino acids. The CDR3 spells CASSPSDRGTPYEQYF. The CDR3, as DNA: TGTGCCAGCAGCCCGTCCGACAGGGGAACACCCTACGAGCAGTACTTC.

The chain uses TRBV7-6 and TRBJ1-6; no clear D gene. Germline V lookup: CDR1 SGHVS, CDR2 FNYEAQ. The germline V and J ends were trimmed by 4 bases and 0 bases, with 13 bases remaining between them. The CDR3 has 17 residues. The CDR3 DNA reads TGTGCCAGCAGCTCTCGAAGAGGCGGCTCCTATAATTCACCCCTCCACTTT. Translation gives CASSSRRGGSYNSPLHF.

The chain links TRBV30 to TRBJ1-2; 9 bases align to TRBD1. V was pared by 4 bases and J by 5 bases, with 8 bases of the junction left unmatched. Germline V lookup: CDR1 GTSNPN, CDR2 SVGIG (reference sequence). The CDR3 spans 14 residues. CDR3 coding DNA: TGTGCCTGGAACCGGGACAGGGATGGGTATGGCTACACCTTC. Translation: CAWNRDRDGYGYTF.